This T cell receptor (beta chain) was identified in a study of T-cell memory formation after mild COVID-19. CDR1 is SGHTA and CDR2 is FQGTGA in the germline V gene. This CDR3 contains 12 residues. Trimming pared 1 base from V and 5 bases from J, leaving 6 bases between. This clonotype has a count of ten or more. TCRdb ran MiXCR on the 5' RACE reads and lists one entry per CDR3 protein. This sample carries just under 150,000 distinct CDR3 sequences, about 5.5% of them seen once, and the ten largest clones take 2% to 2.5%. The chain links TRBV7-3 to TRBJ2-7, with D hard to call. The TCR sequence derives from an adult woman who had mild COVID-19 (a few samples of this study predate the infection). Cell type and time point are not known. The sequenced sample consisted of PBMCs or a T cell subset sorted from them (not recorded which). The CDR3 nucleotides read TGTGCCAGCAGCTTAAACGGTGACGAGCAGTACTTC. It is translated as CASSLNGDEQYF.